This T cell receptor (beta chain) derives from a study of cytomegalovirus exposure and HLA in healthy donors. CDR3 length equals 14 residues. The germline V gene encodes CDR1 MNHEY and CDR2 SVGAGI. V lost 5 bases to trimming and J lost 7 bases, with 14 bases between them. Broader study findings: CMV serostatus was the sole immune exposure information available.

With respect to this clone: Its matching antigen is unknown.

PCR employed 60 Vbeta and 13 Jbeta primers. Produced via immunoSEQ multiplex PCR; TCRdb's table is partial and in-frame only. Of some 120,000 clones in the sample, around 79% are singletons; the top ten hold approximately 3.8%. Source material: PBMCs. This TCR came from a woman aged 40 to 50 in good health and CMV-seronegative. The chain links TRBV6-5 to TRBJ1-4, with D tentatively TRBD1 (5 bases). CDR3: CASSGGDGGEKLFF. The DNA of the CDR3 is TGTGCCAGCAGTGGAGGGGACGGTGGTGAAAAACTGTTTTTT.